This TCR beta chain was recorded in a study of cytomegalovirus exposure and HLA in healthy donors. The donors comprised healthy bone marrow donors. Broader study findings: The study assumed roughly uniform donor sequencing depth for presence/absence analyses.

Looked up from germline, CDR1 is SGHNT and CDR2 is YYREEE (reference sequence). Germline trimming cut 3 bases from V and 7 bases from J; bases unmatched to any gene: 9. The CDR3 has 15 amino acids. The PCR was carried out with 60 Vbeta primers and 13 Jbeta primers. Authors' processing steps: About 10 million shared chains were among the about 80 million unique TCR beta chains that a later analysis counted. The protocol was immunoSEQ multiplex PCR, while the TCRdb copy is restricted to in-frame clones and leaves out a portion. From that table come the V and J calls and clone size; the DNA was used to work out D and trimming. The sample holds about 90,000 clones, roughly 79% seen once. As regards this clone: Its antigen remains unknown.

The chain couples TRBV5-4 to TRBJ1-4, with 7 bases fitting TRBD1. The sample was PBMCs. The receptor was isolated from a man aged 25 to 45 in good health and CMV-seronegative. The CDR3 here is CASSSTTGSREKLFF. The CDR3 region has the DNA TGTGCCAGCAGCTCGACGACAGGGTCTCGTGAAAAACTGTTTTTT.